This is a list of T cell receptor beta chains from one sample in a study of control samples from healthy donors and cancer patients. Using immunoSEQ multiplex PCR, the repertoire was profiled, and TCRdb retains in-frame clones only, with some absent. The table includes approximately 94,000 clones, roughly 80% detected once. The specimen was PBMCs. Receptor source: a man between 65 and 85 years old with lung cancer. CDR3s include the opening cysteine and the closing phenylalanine or tryptophan. Fields, in order: V gene, clone size, D gene, J gene, CDR3 protein, CDR3 DNA. D genes are given only for firm matches. For some rows the clone size is stated as once, few or many, or as a class when expanded; others skip it.

TRBV18	-	TRBD2	TRBJ2-3	CASSPITSGGPSTDTQYF	TGTGCCAGCTCGCCAATCACTAGCGGGGGACCTAGCACAGATACGCAGTATTTT
TRBV7-9	-	-	TRBJ2-7	CASSLALGGLYEQYF	TGTGCCAGCAGCTTAGCGCTGGGGGGACTCTACGAGCAGTACTTC
TRBV7-9	-	-	TRBJ1-1	CASSLAVLNTEAFF	TGTGCCAGCAGCTTAGCTGTACTGAACACTGAAGCTTTCTTT
TRBV6-5	few	-	TRBJ2-7	CASETRNSYEQYF	TGTGCCAGCGAGACACGTAACTCCTACGAGCAGTACTTC
TRBV27	-	-	TRBJ1-5	CASADYSNQPQHF	TGTGCCAGCGCGGATTATAGCAATCAGCCCCAGCATTTT
TRBV3-1/TRBV3-2	few	-	TRBJ1-5	CASSNSYRNVNSNQPQHF	TGTGCCAGCAGCAATTCATACAGAAATGTCAATAGCAATCAGCCCCAGCATTTT
TRBV7-2	-	-	TRBJ1-1	CASSVGGGLMNTEAFF	TGTGCCAGCAGCGTAGGGGGGGGCCTCATGAACACTGAAGCTTTCTTT
TRBV24-1	-	TRBD2	TRBJ2-3	CATSDPSGGTDTQYF	TGTGCCACCAGTGATCCTAGCGGGGGCACAGATACGCAGTATTTT
TRBV27	-	TRBD1	TRBJ1-4	CASSTTGRNEKLFF	TGTGCCAGCAGCACGACAGGGAGGAATGAAAAACTGTTTTTT
TRBV7-2	-	TRBD2	TRBJ2-3	CASSSPSSFSGGASDTQYF	TGTGCCAGCAGCTCCCCATCCTCGTTTAGCGGGGGGGCCTCAGATACGCAGTATTTT
TRBV7-9	-	-	TRBJ2-3	CASSRATGYRDTQYF	TGTGCCAGCAGCCGGGCGACGGGGTATAGAGATACGCAGTATTTT
TRBV20-1	-	-	TRBJ2-1	CSGEFGNEQFF	TGCAGTGGGGAGTTTGGCAATGAGCAGTTCTTC
TRBV6-2/TRBV6-3	-	TRBD1	TRBJ2-1	CASSWQTTGDNEQFF	TGTGCCAGCAGTTGGCAGACGACAGGGGACAATGAGCAGTTCTTC
TRBV28	-	-	TRBJ2-7	CASRSETYEQYF	TGTGCCAGCAGATCGGAAACCTACGAGCAGTACTTC
TRBV9	-	-	TRBJ1-1	CASSVKGNTEAFF	TGTGCCAGCAGCGTAAAGGGAAACACTGAAGCTTTCTTT
TRBV7-9	few	-	TRBJ2-2	CASLTGPNTGELFF	TGTGCCAGCCTGACAGGTCCGAACACCGGGGAGCTGTTTTTT
TRBV5-1	-	-	TRBJ1-2	CASSSLSDSQIYGYTF	TGCGCCAGCAGCTCGTTAAGTGACAGCCAGATCTATGGCTACACCTTC
TRBV4-1	-	TRBD1	TRBJ2-5	CASSPGTGVQETQYF	TGCGCCAGCAGCCCGGGGACAGGGGTCCAAGAGACCCAGTACTTC
TRBV6-4	few	-	TRBJ2-7	CASRAPRRYF	TGTGCCAGCAGAGCCCCTCGCCGGTACTTC
TRBV6-5	-	-	TRBJ2-7	CASTAIYEQYF	TGTGCCAGCACCGCCATCTACGAGCAGTACTTC
TRBV27	-	TRBD1	TRBJ2-7	CASSEHRTGSDEQYF	TGTGCCAGCAGTGAACACCGGACAGGGTCGGACGAGCAGTACTTC
TRBV5-1	few	-	TRBJ2-1	CASSLPVLDGNEQFF	TGCGCCAGCAGCCTCCCCGTTTTGGACGGTAATGAGCAGTTCTTC
TRBV9	-	TRBD2	TRBJ2-7	CASSVGISSGGIFYEQYF	TGTGCCAGCAGCGTAGGCATTTCTAGCGGGGGAATATTTTACGAGCAGTACTTC
TRBV7-8	-	TRBD1	TRBJ1-2	CASSALTGSYGYTF	TGTGCCAGCAGCGCCCTGACAGGGTCCTATGGCTACACCTTC
TRBV15	-	-	TRBJ1-1	CATSRQVGVTEAFF	TGTGCCACCAGCAGACAGGTAGGCGTCACTGAAGCTTTCTTT
TRBV2	few	TRBD2	TRBJ2-1	CASSYSGLAGVYNEQFF	TGTGCCAGCAGTTACTCGGGACTAGCGGGAGTCTACAATGAGCAGTTCTTC
TRBV5-1	-	-	TRBJ2-7	CASSTGPVGSYEQYF	TGCGCCAGCAGCACAGGACCAGTGGGGTCCTACGAGCAGTACTTC
TRBV5-4	-	-	TRBJ2-1	CASSPDLSSYNEQFF	TGTGCCAGCAGTCCCGACCTGAGCTCCTACAATGAGCAGTTCTTC
TRBV12-3/TRBV12-4	-	TRBD1	TRBJ1-5	CASGMTGHRPQHF	TGTGCCAGCGGGATGACAGGGCACCGGCCCCAGCATTTT
TRBV5-4	-	-	TRBJ2-7	CASRGDLSSYEQYF	TGTGCCAGCAGGGGGGACCTGAGCTCCTACGAGCAGTACTTC